Each of the 17 T cell receptor beta chains below was sequenced from the same sample in a study of Graves' ophthalmopathy and Graves' hyperthyroidism listed by TCRdb under 2018. TCRdb names Illumina HiSeq 2000 as the instrument used. For repertoire sequencing, the TCR beta CDR3 regions were amplified from RNA transcripts. HTBI primers and the Qiagen OneStep RT-PCR kit were used in a first-round RT-PCR, which was followed by a second-round multiplex PCR, size selection and purification. Using fastp at Q25 and MiXCR, TCRdb reprocessed the public reads and kept productive beta chains. Every entry covers one CDR3 protein and lists the most common genes and DNA from its rows. The sample table holds about 740,000 distinct CDR3 sequences, of which 35% to 50% were seen once. The ten largest clones capture 44% of the sample. Sequencing was performed on peripheral blood. These receptors originate from an adult man with Graves' ophthalmopathy.

The sample holds many counts of this clonotype. The gene calls are TRBV5-8 and TRBJ1-2; D is perhaps TRBD1 (5 bases). The CDR3 runs 12 residues. V dropped 4 bases and J dropped 8 bases, with 12 bases sitting between them. CDR1 is SGHTS, CDR2 YDEGEE, per germline. The CDR3 sequence is CASSQGTEGYTF. In nucleotides, the CDR3 is TGTGCCAGCAGCCAAGGGACTGAGGGCTACACCTTC.

The chain has TRBV20-1 and TRBJ2-7; 9 bases agree with TRBD1. The V segment lost 1 base and the J segment 2 bases; nucleotides outside the gene matches: 3. The CDR3 sequence is 14 residues long. Germline loops: CDR1 DFQATT, CDR2 SNEGSKA (reference sequence). In DNA, the CDR3 is TGCAGTGCTAGAGGGACAGGGGTGGCCTACGAGCAGTACTTC. The encoded protein is CSARGTGVAYEQYF.

This clonotype has just a few counts. The gene calls are TRBV16 and TRBJ2-7, with 7 bases fitting TRBD2. Germline V lookup: CDR1 KGHSY, CDR2 FQNENV. V was pared by 5 bases and J by 7 bases, with 14 bases of the junction left unmatched. This CDR3 is built from 15 residues. The CDR3 spells CASSDFGGGSDEQYF. The CDR3 nucleotides read TGTGCCAGCAGCGACTTCGGCGGGGGATCGGATGAGCAGTACTTC.

This clonotype was seen only a few times. This chain uses TRBV19 with TRBJ2-5; D tentatively reads TRBD1 or TRBD2 (5 bases each). Trimming left V 3 bases short and J 4 bases short, with 12 bases between. The CDR3 runs 14 residues. Germline V gene sequence: CDR1 LNHDA, CDR2 SQIVND (reference sequence). The CDR3 loop reads CASSIDRTRETQYF. CDR3 DNA: TGTGCCAGTAGTATCGACAGAACTAGAGAGACCCAGTACTTC.

This clonotype was seen repeatedly, ten times or more. The gene calls are TRBV9 and TRBJ1-4, with TRBD1 matching 8 bases. Trimming took 4 bases from V and 7 from J; bases not matched to a gene: 9. This CDR3 contains 15 residues. Germline V gene lookup returns CDR1 SGDLS and CDR2 YYNGEE. CDR3 in amino acids: CASSSGQGLPEKLFF. DNA for the CDR3: TGTGCCAGCAGCTCCGGACAGGGTCTGCCTGAAAAACTGTTTTTT. The variable domain in full, completed from reference TRBV9 and TRBJ1-4, reads DSGVTQTPKHLITATGQRVTLRCSPRSGDLSVYWYQQSLDQGLQFLIQYYNGEERAKGNILERFSAQQFPDLHSELNLSSLELGDSALYFCASSSGQGLPEKLFFGSGTQLSVL.

This clonotype was picked up many times. The rearrangement uses TRBV29-1 and TRBJ1-1; D might be TRBD1 (5 bases). V lost 4 bases, J lost 6 bases, and 12 bases lay in between. Germline V lookup: CDR1 SQVTM, CDR2 ANQGSEA. The CDR3 loop spans 12 amino acids. CDR3 amino acids: CSVAAGRSEAFF. CDR3 nucleotide sequence: TGCAGCGTTGCAGCAGGGAGGTCTGAAGCTTTCTTT.

This clonotype showed up many times. This rearrangement joins TRBV20-1 to TRBJ1-2; maybe TRBD1 (5 bases). The CDR3 sequence is 15 residues long. The germline V and J ends were trimmed by 4 bases and 4 bases, with 19 bases remaining between them. Looked up from germline, CDR1 is DFQATT and CDR2 is SNEGSKA (reference sequence). CDR3 region: CSATTGTGNLYGYTF. The CDR3 DNA sequence: TGCAGTGCTACGACCGGGACCGGGAACCTCTATGGCTACACCTTC.

This clonotype occurred many times. The chain recombines TRBV6-5 with TRBJ1-2; D remains unclear. The CDR3 loop spans 12 amino acids. V lost 5 bases and J lost 8, with 12 bases in between. Germline loops: CDR1 MNHEY, CDR2 SVGAGI. CDR3 coding DNA: TGTGCCAGCAGTGACCAAGGTGAAGGCTACACCTTC. Translated, it gives CASSDQGEGYTF.

This chain connects TRBV7-9 to TRBJ2-7; either TRBD1 or TRBD2 may fit D (5 bases each). With 10 bases removed from V and 2 bases from J, the gap between germline ends came to 18 bases. This CDR3 spans 14 amino acids. Germline V gene lookup returns CDR1 SEHNR and CDR2 FQNEAQ (reference sequence). CDR3 in DNA: TGTGCCACCGCGCCGGGGCGGCATCCCTACGAGCAGTACTTC. Its translation is CATAPGRHPYEQYF.

This clonotype was counted between two and nine times. The chain carries TRBV7-8 and TRBJ2-7, with 9 bases that match TRBD1. Trimming removed 5 bases from V and 1 base from J; junction bases left unmatched: 6. The CDR3 has 15 amino acids. Germline loops: CDR1 SGHVS, CDR2 FQNEAQ. In nucleotides, the CDR3 is TGTGCCAGCAGCATAAGGACAGGGGCGTCCTACGAGCAGTACTTC. It yields the protein CASSIRTGASYEQYF.

Details on this clonotype: A much more abundant neighbour one base away suggests this may be a read error. The CDR3 ends on some other residue instead of the conserved phenylalanine or tryptophan, so this is likely a read error. The rearrangement uses TRBV7-9 and TRBJ2-7; no definite D call. This CDR3 has 14 residues. The V gene lost 2 bases and the J gene lost 4 bases, with 12 bases spanning the gap. Germline assignment: CDR1 SEHNR and CDR2 FQNEAQ (reference sequence). The CDR3 DNA is TGTGCCAGCAGCTTACAAGGGCAGGTTTACGAGCAGTACCTC. Amino acids: CASSLQGQVYEQYL.

As concerns this clonotype: An end of the junction differs from the germline gene, which may be a read error. The rearrangement joins TRBV7-2 to TRBJ1-3; possible D gene TRBD1, 6 bases. The CDR3 loop spans 10 amino acids. The germline gives CDR1 SGHTA, CDR2 FQGNSA. The chain's CDR3 is CASSRTEMVF. CDR3 sequence (DNA): TGTGCCAGCAGCCGGACAGAGATGGTGTTT.

A note on this clonotype: A single base separates this from a much larger clone, so it may be a read error. The chain has TRBV10-3 and TRBJ1-2; perhaps TRBD1 as D (5 bases). Germline CDR1 is ENHRY and CDR2 is SYGVKD. This CDR3 is built from 11 residues. The CDR3 DNA reads as TGTGTCAGCGGAGGAGGGGAAGGCTACACCTTC. Protein: CVSGGGEGYTF.

This clonotype was detected a few times. The chain links TRBV7-3 to TRBJ2-7; perhaps TRBD2 as D (6 bases). In germline, CDR1 is SGHTA, CDR2 FQGTGA. This CDR3 contains 15 residues. With 11 bases removed from V and 1 base from J, the gap between germline ends came to 21 bases. In DNA, the CDR3 is TGTGCCTGGAGGGCTTGGTCGGCGGGGTCCTACGAGCAGTACTTC. It encodes CAWRAWSAGSYEQYF.

The table lists this clonotype with many counts. This chain uses TRBV7-2 with TRBJ2-2; D unclear. The germline gives CDR1 SGHTA, CDR2 FQGNSA. This CDR3 spans 14 amino acids. V was cut by 3 bases and J by 4 bases, with 9 bases left in between. The CDR3 nucleotides read TGTGCCAGCAGCTTTTTAGCTAGCACCGGGGAGCTGTTTTTT. It codes for CASSFLASTGELFF.

Worth noting for this clonotype: This may be a read error, as it is one base from a much larger clone. The CDR3 ends on some other residue instead of the conserved phenylalanine or tryptophan, so this is likely a read error. This rearrangement joins TRBV2 to TRBJ1-1, with a weak D call TRBD1 (6 bases). Trimming removed 6 bases from V and 0 bases from J, with 11 bases in between. The CDR3 runs 14 residues. Germline V gene sequence: CDR1 SNHLY, CDR2 FYNNEI. The CDR3 reads CASSRQVVNTEAFL. The CDR3 nucleotides are TGTGCCAGCAGCAGACAGGTGGTGAACACTGAAGCTTTCCTT.

This clonotype showed up many times. V is TRBV7-2 and J is TRBJ1-2; TRBD1 might be the D (5 bases). This CDR3 region has 12 residues. Trimming stripped 5 bases from V and 7 bases from J, with 11 bases between. Germline V gene data show CDR1 as SGHTA and CDR2 as FQGNSA. CDR3 protein: CASSRDRSGYTF. The CDR3 DNA reads as TGTGCCAGCAGCCGTGACAGATCTGGCTACACCTTC.